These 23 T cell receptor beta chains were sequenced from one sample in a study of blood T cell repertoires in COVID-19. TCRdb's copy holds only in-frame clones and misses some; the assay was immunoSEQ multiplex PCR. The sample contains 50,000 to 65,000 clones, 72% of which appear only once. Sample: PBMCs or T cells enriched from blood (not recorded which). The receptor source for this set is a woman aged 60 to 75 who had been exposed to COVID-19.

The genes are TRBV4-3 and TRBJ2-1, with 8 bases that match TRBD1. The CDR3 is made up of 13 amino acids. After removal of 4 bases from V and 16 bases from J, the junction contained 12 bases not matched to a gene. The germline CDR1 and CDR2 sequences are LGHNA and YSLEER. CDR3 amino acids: CASSRTTGTGSFF. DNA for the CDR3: TGCGCCAGCAGCCGAACCACCGGGACAGGCTCCTTCTTC.

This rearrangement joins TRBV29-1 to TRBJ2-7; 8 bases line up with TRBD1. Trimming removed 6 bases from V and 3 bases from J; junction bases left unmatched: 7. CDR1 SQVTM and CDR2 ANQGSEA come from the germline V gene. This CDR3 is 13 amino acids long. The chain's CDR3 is CSVGQGAFYEQYF. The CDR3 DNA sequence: TGCAGCGTAGGGCAGGGGGCTTTCTACGAGCAGTACTTC.

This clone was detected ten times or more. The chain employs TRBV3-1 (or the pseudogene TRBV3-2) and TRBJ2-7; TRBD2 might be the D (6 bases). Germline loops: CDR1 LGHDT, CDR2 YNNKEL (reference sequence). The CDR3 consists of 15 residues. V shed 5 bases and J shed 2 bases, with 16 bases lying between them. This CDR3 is CASSSRLAATYEQYF. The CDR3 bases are TGTGCCAGCAGCTCCCGTTTAGCGGCCACCTACGAGCAGTACTTC.

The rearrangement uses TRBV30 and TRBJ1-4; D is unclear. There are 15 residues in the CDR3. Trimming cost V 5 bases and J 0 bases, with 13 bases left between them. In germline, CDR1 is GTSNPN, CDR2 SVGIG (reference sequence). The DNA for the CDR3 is TGTGCCTGGGCCGCGGGGTTGGCAACTAATGAAAAACTGTTTTTT. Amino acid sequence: CAWAAGLATNEKLFF.

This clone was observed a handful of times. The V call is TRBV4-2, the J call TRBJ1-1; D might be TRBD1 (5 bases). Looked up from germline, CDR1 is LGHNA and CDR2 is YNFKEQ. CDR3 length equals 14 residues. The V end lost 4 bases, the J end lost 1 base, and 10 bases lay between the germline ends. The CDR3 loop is CASSPDNRNTEAFF. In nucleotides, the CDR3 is TGTGCCAGCAGCCCGGACAATAGGAACACTGAAGCTTTCTTT.

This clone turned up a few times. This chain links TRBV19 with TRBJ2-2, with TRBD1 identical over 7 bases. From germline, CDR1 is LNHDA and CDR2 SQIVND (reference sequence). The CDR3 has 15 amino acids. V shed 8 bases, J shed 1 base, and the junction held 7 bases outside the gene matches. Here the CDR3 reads CASRQGSQNTGELFF. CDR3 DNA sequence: TGTGCCAGTCGACAGGGCTCGCAGAACACCGGGGAGCTGTTTTTT.

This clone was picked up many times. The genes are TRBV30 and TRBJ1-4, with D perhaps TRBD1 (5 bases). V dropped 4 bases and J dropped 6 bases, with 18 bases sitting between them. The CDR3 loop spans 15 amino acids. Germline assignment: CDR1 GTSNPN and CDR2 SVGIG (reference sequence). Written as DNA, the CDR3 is TGTGCCTGGACCTTTGGGGCGACGCTTCATGAAAAACTGTTTTTT. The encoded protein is CAWTFGATLHEKLFF. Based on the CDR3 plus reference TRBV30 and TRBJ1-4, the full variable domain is SQTIHQWPATLVQPVGSPLSLECTVEGTSNPNLYWYRQAAGRGLQLLFYSVGIGQISSEVPQNLSASRPQDRQFILSSKKLLLSDSGFYLCAWTFGATLHEKLFFGSGTQLSVL.

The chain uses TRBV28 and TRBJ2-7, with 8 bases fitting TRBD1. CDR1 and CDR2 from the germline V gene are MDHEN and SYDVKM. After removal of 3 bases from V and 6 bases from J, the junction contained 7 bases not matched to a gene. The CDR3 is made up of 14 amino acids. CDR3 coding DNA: TGTGCCAGCAGTTTTACAGGACAGGGCGGCGAGCAGTACTTC. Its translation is CASSFTGQGGEQYF.

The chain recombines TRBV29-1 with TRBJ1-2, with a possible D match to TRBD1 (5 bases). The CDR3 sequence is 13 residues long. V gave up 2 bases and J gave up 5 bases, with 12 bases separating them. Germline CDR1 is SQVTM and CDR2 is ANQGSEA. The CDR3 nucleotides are TGCAGCGTTGAATATGGTCAGGGTTATGGCTACACCTTC. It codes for CSVEYGQGYGYTF.

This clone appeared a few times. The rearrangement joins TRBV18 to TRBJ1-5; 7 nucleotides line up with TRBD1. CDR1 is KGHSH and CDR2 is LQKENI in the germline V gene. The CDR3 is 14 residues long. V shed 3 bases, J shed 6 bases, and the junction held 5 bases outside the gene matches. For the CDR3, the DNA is TGTGCCAGCTCACCGGGACAGCTCCCTCAGCCCCAGCATTTT. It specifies CASSPGQLPQPQHF.

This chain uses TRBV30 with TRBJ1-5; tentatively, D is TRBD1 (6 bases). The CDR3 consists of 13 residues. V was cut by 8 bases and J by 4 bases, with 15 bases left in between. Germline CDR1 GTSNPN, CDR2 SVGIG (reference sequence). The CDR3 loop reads CALRGGDNQPQHF. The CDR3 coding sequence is TGTGCCCTCAGGGGAGGGGATAATCAGCCCCAGCATTTT.

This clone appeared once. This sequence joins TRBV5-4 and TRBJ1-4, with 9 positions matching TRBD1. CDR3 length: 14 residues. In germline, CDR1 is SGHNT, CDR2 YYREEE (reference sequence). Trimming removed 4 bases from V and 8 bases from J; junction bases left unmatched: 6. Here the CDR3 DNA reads TGTGCCAGCAGCCCCGGGACAGGGCAAGAAAAACTGTTTTTT. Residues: CASSPGTGQEKLFF.

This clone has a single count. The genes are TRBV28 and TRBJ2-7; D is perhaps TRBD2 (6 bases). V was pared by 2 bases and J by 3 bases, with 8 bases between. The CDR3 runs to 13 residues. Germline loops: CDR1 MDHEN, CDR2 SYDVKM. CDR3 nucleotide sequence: TGTGCCAGCAGTTTAGCGGGGTACTACGAGCAGTACTTC. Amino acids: CASSLAGYYEQYF.

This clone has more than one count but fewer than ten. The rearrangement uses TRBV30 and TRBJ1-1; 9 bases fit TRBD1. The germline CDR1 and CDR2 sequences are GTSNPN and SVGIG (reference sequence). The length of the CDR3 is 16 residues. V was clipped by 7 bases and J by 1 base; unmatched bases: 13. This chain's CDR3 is CAFYIQGARKNTEAFF. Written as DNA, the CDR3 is TGTGCCTTCTACATACAGGGGGCCAGAAAGAACACTGAAGCTTTCTTT.

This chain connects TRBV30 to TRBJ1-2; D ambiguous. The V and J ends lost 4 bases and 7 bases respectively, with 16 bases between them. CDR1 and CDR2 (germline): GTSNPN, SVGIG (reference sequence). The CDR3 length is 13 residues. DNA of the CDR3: TGTGCCTGGAAGACTAATGGAGTGGGTGGCTACACCTTC. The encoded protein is CAWKTNGVGGYTF.

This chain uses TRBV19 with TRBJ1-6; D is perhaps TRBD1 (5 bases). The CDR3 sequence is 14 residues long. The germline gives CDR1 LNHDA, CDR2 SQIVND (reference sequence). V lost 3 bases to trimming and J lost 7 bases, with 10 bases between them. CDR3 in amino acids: CASSITTDNSPLHF. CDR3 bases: TGTGCCAGTAGTATTACGACAGACAATTCACCCCTCCACTTT.

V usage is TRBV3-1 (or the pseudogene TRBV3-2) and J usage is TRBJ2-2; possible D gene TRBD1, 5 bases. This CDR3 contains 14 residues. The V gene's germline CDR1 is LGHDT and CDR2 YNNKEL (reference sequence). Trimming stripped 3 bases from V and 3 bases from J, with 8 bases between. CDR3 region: CASSHAGYTGELFF. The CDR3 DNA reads TGTGCCAGCAGCCACGCAGGGTACACCGGGGAGCTGTTTTTT.

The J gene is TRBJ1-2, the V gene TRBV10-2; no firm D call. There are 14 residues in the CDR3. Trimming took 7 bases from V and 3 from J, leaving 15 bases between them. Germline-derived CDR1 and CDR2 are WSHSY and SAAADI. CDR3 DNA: TGCGCCAGCACGCGGGCCCCGACTCACTATGGCTACACCTTC. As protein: CASTRAPTHYGYTF.

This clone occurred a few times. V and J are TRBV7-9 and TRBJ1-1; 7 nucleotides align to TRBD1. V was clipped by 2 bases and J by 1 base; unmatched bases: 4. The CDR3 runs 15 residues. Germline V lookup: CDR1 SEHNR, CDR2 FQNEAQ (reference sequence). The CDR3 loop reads CASSLNEGANTEAFF. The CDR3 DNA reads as TGTGCCAGCAGCTTAAATGAGGGGGCGAACACTGAAGCTTTCTTT.

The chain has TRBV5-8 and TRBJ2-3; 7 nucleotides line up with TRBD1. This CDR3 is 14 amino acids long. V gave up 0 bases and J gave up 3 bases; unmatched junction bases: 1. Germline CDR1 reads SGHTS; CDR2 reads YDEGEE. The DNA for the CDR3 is TGTGCCAGCAGCTTGGACAGGGGAACAGATACGCAGTATTTT. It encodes CASSLDRGTDTQYF.

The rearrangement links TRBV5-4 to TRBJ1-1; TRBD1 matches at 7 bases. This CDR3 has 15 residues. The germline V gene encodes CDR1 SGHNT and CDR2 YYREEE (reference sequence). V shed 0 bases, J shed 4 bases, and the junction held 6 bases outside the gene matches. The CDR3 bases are TGTGCCAGCAGCTTGGGACAGGGAATTCTCACTGAAGCTTTCTTT. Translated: CASSLGQGILTEAFF. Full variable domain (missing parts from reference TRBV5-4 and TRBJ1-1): ETGVTQSPTHLIKTRGQQVTLRCSSQSGHNTVSWYQQALGQGPQFIFQYYREEENGRGNFPPRFSGLQFPNYSSELNVNALELDDSALYLCASSLGQGILTEAFFGQGTRLTVV.

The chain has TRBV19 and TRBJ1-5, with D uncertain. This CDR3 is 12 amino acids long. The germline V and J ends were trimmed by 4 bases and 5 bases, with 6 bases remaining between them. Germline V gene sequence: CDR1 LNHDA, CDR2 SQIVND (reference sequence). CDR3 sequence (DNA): TGTGCCAGTAGTACCCAATATCAGCCCCAGCATTTT. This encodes CASSTQYQPQHF.

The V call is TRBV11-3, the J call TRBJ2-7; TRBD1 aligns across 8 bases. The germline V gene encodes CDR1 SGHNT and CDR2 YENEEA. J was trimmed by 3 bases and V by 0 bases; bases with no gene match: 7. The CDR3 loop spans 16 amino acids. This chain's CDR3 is CASSLDRTGGNYEQYF. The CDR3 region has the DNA TGTGCCAGCAGCTTAGATCGTACAGGGGGGAACTACGAGCAGTACTTC.